This T cell receptor beta chain was captured by sequencing in a study of shared clonotypes between healthy human individuals. CDR3 length: 14 amino acids. Germline loops: CDR1 SGHAT, CDR2 FQNNGV. The germline V and J ends were trimmed by 5 bases and 3 bases, with 13 bases remaining between them. As to this clone: Its specificity is unknown.

CD4+ cell separation produced CD45RA+ naive and CD45RA-negative memory subsets. General study results and limits: Against clonotypes common to all four donors, non-shared ones had lower generation probabilities. In general, naive subsets displayed greater estimated richness than memory subsets did.

Here immunoSEQ multiplex PCR was the method, and the copy in TCRdb shows in-frame clones only, minus some. Of some 2 million clones in the sample, approximately 95% were seen once. The chain couples TRBV11-2 to TRBJ1-1; no firm D call. The sequenced sample was naive CD4+ T cells sorted from blood. As to subset: CD45RA+ positively selected. The origin of this receptor is a man aged 18 to 35 in good health. DNA of the CDR3: TGTGCCAGCAGCACCCCGGAGGGTTACACTGAAGCTTTCTTT. Protein: CASSTPEGYTEAFF.